This TCR beta chain was profiled in a study of blood T cell repertoires in COVID-19. On the study more broadly: Some COVID-19 samples were acute and others convalescent; all came from the United States, Italy and Spain.

Sequenced by immunoSEQ multiplex PCR; TCRdb stores in-frame clones only, minus some. The table shows around 250,000 clones, with around 87% occurring only once. Germline-derived CDR1 and CDR2 are MNHNS and SASEGT. This CDR3 has 14 residues. With 1 base removed from V and 7 bases from J, the gap between germline ends came to 10 bases. Adults between about 18 and 89 years of age took part from 24 US areas. Symptom resolution, clearance, or two negative PCRs marked the recovered donors of Cohort 3. This clone was detected once. The chain has TRBV6-1 and TRBJ1-4, with D perhaps TRBD1 (5 bases). Sequenced sample: PBMCs or T cells enriched from blood (not recorded which). The clonotype originates from a woman between 50 and 59 years old who had recovered from COVID-19. CDR3 in DNA: TGTGCCAGCAGTGAAGGAGGAAGGGGTGAAAAACTGTTTTTT. This gives the protein CASSEGGRGEKLFF.